This TCR beta chain was sequenced for a study of identifying expanded T cells in peripheral blood. As for this clone: Its antigen remains unidentified.

Healthy donors had no documented immune events, such as infections, while sampled. Trimming removed 0 bases at V and 3 bases at J, with 13 bases between. The CDR3 has 15 residues. CDR1 is SGHNT and CDR2 is YYREEE in the germline V gene (reference sequence). Clones were sequenced by immunoSEQ multiplex PCR, and TCRdb holds only the in-frame ones, with some missing. Among around 100,000 clones listed, around 89% were seen once. The study, taken as a whole, reports: Two-week clone count variance significantly increased as total template count grew. About 1.2 clones differed between technical replicates, versus about 15 and 19 over time.

Sequenced sample: blood. The origin of this receptor is a person aged 18 to 70 in good health. The chain uses TRBV5-4 and TRBJ2-7, with D possibly matching TRBD1 (5 bases). CDR3 nucleotides: TGTGCCAGCAGCTTGGGGTCTGGCAGGGACTACGAGCAGTACTTC. Translated: CASSLGSGRDYEQYF.